This T cell receptor beta chain was captured by sequencing in a study of OX40 agonist ivuxolimab in advanced cancers. Study at large: Those enrolled were 70% to 85% male, with a mean age of around 60 years and ages from roughly 20 to 85.

Generated by immunoSEQ multiplex PCR, the TCRdb table keeps only in-frame clones and is missing some. The data hold under 75,000 clones, with 86% observed a single time. Of note for this clone: Its specificity is unknown.

Germline lookup yields CDR1 SGHRS and CDR2 YFSETQ. The CDR3 sequence is 15 residues long. Trimming took off 0 bases at V and 0 bases at J, with 9 bases between the two ends. Study-wide results and caveats: Determination of antigen specificity was not performed for the expanded peripheral T cells.

This TCR came from an adult with an advanced solid tumor such as melanoma, head and neck, liver or kidney cancer. The sample here was CD4+ or CD8+ T cells sorted from blood, taken in a trial of the OX40 agonist ivuxolimab. The chain is built from TRBV5-1 and TRBJ1-1; unclear D gene. CDR3 in DNA: TGCGCCAGCAGCTTGGTCGTTGGGCTGAACACTGAAGCTTTCTTT. Translated: CASSLVVGLNTEAFF.